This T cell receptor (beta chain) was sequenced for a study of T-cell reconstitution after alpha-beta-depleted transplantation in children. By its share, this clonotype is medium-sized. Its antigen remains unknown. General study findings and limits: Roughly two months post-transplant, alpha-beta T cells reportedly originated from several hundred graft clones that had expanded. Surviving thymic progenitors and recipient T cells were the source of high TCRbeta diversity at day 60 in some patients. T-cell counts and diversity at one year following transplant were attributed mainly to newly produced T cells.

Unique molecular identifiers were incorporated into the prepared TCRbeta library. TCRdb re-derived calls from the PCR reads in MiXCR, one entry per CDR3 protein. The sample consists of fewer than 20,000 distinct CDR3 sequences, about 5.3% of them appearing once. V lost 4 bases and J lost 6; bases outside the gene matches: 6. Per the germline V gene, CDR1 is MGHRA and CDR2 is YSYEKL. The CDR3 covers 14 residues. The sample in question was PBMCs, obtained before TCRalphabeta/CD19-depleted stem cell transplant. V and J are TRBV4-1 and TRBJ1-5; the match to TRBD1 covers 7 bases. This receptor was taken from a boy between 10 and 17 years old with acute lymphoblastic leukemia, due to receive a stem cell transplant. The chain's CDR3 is CASSPGQAVQPQHF. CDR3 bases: TGCGCCAGCAGCCCTGGACAGGCGGTTCAGCCCCAGCATTTT.